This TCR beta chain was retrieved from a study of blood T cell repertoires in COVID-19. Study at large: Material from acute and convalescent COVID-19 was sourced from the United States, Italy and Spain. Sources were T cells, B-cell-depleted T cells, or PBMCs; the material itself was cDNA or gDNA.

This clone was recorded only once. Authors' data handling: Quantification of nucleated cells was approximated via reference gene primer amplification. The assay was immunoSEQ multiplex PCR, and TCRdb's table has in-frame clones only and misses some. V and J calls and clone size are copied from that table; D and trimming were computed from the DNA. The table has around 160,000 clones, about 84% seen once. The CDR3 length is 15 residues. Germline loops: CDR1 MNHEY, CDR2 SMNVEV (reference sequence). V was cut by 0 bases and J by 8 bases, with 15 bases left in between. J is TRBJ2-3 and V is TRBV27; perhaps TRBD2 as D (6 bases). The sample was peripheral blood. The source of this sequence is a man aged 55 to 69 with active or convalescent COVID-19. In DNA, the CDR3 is TGTGCCAGCAGTTTATCCGGGACTGTGGCTTCTACGCAGTATTTT. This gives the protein CASSLSGTVASTQYF.